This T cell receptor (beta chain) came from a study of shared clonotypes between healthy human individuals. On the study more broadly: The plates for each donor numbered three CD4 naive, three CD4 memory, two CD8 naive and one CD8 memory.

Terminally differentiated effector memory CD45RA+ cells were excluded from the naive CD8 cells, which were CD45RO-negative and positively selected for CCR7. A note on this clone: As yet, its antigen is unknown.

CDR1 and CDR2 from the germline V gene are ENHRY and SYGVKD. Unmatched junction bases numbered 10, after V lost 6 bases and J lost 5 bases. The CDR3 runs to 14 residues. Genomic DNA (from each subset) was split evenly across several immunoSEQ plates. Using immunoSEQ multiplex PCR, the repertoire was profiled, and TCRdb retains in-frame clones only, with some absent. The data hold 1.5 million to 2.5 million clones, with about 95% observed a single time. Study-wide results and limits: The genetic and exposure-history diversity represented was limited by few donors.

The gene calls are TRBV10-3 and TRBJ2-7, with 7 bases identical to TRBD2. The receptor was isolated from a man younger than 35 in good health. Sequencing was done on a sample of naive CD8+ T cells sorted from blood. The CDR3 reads CAIRGLLESHEQYF. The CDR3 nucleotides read TGTGCCATCAGGGGACTATTAGAGTCCCACGAGCAGTACTTC.